This passage covers 3 T cell receptor beta chains from one sample sequenced in a study of blood T cell repertoires in COVID-19. Method: immunoSEQ multiplex PCR; TCRdb's copy keeps in-frame clones and lacks some. The sample has 200,000 to 250,000 clones, 84% seen once. The sample comprised PBMCs or T cells enriched from blood (not recorded which). These receptors originate from a woman in her thirties or forties who had recovered from COVID-19.

The chain carries TRBV13 and TRBJ1-1; D unresolved. Trimming left V 5 bases short and J 5 bases short, with 15 bases between. Germline V lookup: CDR1 PRHDT, CDR2 FYEKMQ (reference sequence). CDR3 length equals 14 residues. Here the CDR3 reads CASSPHGSRTEAFF. The CDR3 nucleotides are TGTGCCAGCAGCCCACATGGGTCGAGGACTGAAGCTTTCTTT.

This clone is a singleton in its sample. The chain is built from TRBV6-5 and TRBJ1-1; perhaps TRBD1 as D (5 bases). Germline assignment: CDR1 MNHEY and CDR2 SVGAGI. The V end was cut by 5 bases, the J end by 1 base, with 14 bases between. The CDR3 consists of 15 residues. As DNA, the CDR3 is TGTGCCAGCAGTACCCAGGGCAGAAAGAACACTGAAGCTTTCTTT. It specifies CASSTQGRKNTEAFF.

This chain joins TRBV7-2 and TRBJ2-5; the match to TRBD1 covers 7 bases. Germline assignment: CDR1 SGHTA and CDR2 FQGNSA. After removal of 8 bases from V and 5 bases from J, the junction contained 14 bases not matched to a gene. CDR3 length equals 15 residues. In nucleotides, the CDR3 is TGTGCCAGCGTCTTATTGGGACAGTCCGAGGAGACCCAGTACTTC. Translating gives CASVLLGQSEETQYF.